Presented here are 14 T cell receptor beta chains from one specimen sequenced in a study of early T cells in non-severe SARS-CoV-2 infection. Each CDR3 protein gets one entry after TCRdb re-called the 5' RACE reads with MiXCR. The data contain tens of thousands of distinct CDR3 sequences, over 10% of them singletons. The specimen was whole blood. These receptors were taken from an adult who was a healthcare worker with PCR-confirmed SARS-CoV-2 infection or an uninfected control (not recorded which).

In its sample, this clonotype was seen many times. This chain uses TRBV9 with TRBJ2-4; a possible D gene is TRBD2 (6 bases). Looked up from germline, CDR1 is SGDLS and CDR2 is YYNGEE. The CDR3 covers 14 residues. V was cut by 3 bases and J by 6 bases, with 13 bases left in between. This CDR3 is CASSGNLGGNIQYF. The CDR3, as DNA: TGTGCCAGCAGCGGTAACCTGGGGGGAAACATTCAGTACTTC. Complete variable domain (other parts from reference TRBV9 and TRBJ2-4): DSGVTQTPKHLITATGQRVTLRCSPRSGDLSVYWYQQSLDQGLQFLIQYYNGEERAKGNILERFSAQQFPDLHSELNLSSLELGDSALYFCASSGNLGGNIQYFGAGTRLSVL.

The J gene is TRBJ1-1, the V gene TRBV7-6; D not certain. V lost 1 base and J lost 6, with 9 bases in between. Germline CDR1 and CDR2: SGHVS and FNYEAQ. The CDR3 consists of 13 residues. CDR3 amino acids: CASSLGNGAEAFF. CDR3 bases: TGTGCCAGCAGCTTAGGGAACGGAGCTGAAGCTTTCTTT. The full variable domain, completed using reference TRBV7-6 and TRBJ1-1, is GAGVSQSPRYKVTKRGQDVALRCDPISGHVSLYWYRQALGQGPEFLTYFNYEAQQDKSGLPNDRFSAERPEGSISTLTIQRTEQRDSAMYRCASSLGNGAEAFFGQGTRLTVV.

V is TRBV12-3 or TRBV12-4 and J is TRBJ1-2; unclear D gene. Between the trimmed V and J ends, which lost 3 bases and 4 bases, there was a span of 6 bases. The CDR3 is 12 residues long. As DNA, the CDR3 is TGTGCCAGCAGTTTCTGGGGCTATGGCTACACCTTC. Amino acid sequence: CASSFWGYGYTF.

This clonotype was observed a few times. This chain connects TRBV6-6 to TRBJ1-5; D not resolved. The CDR3 is 16 residues long. The germline CDR1 and CDR2 sequences are MNHNY and SVGAGI (reference sequence). V was pared by 2 bases and J by 9 bases, with 20 bases between. CDR3 protein: CASSYGNSRAITPQHF. The CDR3 bases are TGTGCCAGCAGTTACGGGAATTCTCGAGCAATCACGCCCCAGCATTTT.

The sample holds many counts of this clonotype. V and J are TRBV7-2 and TRBJ1-3; no clear D gene. CDR3 size: 15 residues. Trimming removed 4 bases from V and 0 bases from J, with 10 bases in between. The germline V gene has CDR1 SGHTA and CDR2 FQGNSA. The CDR3 here is CASSSPYPSGNTIYF. The CDR3 coding sequence is TGTGCCAGCAGCTCGCCTTACCCCTCTGGAAACACCATATATTTT.

This clonotype appeared many times. The chain combines TRBV29-1 with TRBJ2-3; 10 nucleotides agree with TRBD2. Per the germline V gene, CDR1 is SQVTM and CDR2 is ANQGSEA. Trimming cost V 4 bases and J 2 bases; bases outside gene matches: 6. This CDR3 has 15 residues. CDR3 coding DNA: TGCAGCGTTGTTACCGGGACTAGCGACACAGATACGCAGTATTTT. Translated, it gives CSVVTGTSDTDTQYF.

This clonotype came up a few times. The chain employs TRBV20-1 and TRBJ2-6; weak D call: TRBD2 (5 bases). The V and J ends lost 6 bases and 2 bases respectively, with 5 bases between them. This CDR3 has 12 residues. In germline, CDR1 is DFQATT, CDR2 SNEGSKA (reference sequence). In nucleotides, the CDR3 is TGCAGTGCGGAGGCTGGGGCCAACGTCCTGACTTTC. Translating gives CSAEAGANVLTF.

The sample holds a few counts of this clonotype. V usage is TRBV11-2 and J usage is TRBJ2-7; 9 bases align to TRBD1. The CDR3 is 14 amino acids. In germline, CDR1 is SGHAT, CDR2 FQNNGV. J gave up 3 bases and V 5 bases, and 5 bases lay outside the gene matches. The CDR3 loop reads CASSPGQGIYEQYF. The DNA of the CDR3 is TGTGCCAGCAGCCCGGGACAGGGAATCTACGAGCAGTACTTC.

This chain connects TRBV20-1 to TRBJ2-1, with TRBD2 as a possible D gene (5 bases). V gave up 4 bases and J gave up 5 bases, with 27 bases separating them. Germline CDR1 and CDR2: DFQATT and SNEGSKA (reference sequence). The CDR3 covers 18 residues. CDR3 protein: CSAKPWAGKYGGHNEQFF. The CDR3 coding sequence is TGCAGTGCTAAACCGTGGGCGGGTAAATATGGCGGCCACAATGAGCAGTTCTTC.

The gene calls are TRBV28 and TRBJ2-2, with TRBD2 as a possible D gene (5 bases). Germline V gives CDR1 MDHEN, CDR2 SYDVKM. This CDR3 has 13 amino acids. Trimming removed 5 bases at V and 5 bases at J, with 9 bases between. In nucleotides, the CDR3 is TGTGCCAGCAGTGCCCCGGGGACCGGGGAGCTGTTTTTT. It is translated as CASSAPGTGELFF.

This clonotype came up a few times. The rearrangement joins TRBV7-2 to TRBJ1-5, with 9 bases that match TRBD1. Germline CDR1 reads SGHTA; CDR2 reads FQGNSA. The CDR3 is 17 residues long. Trimming at V came to 1 base and at J to 9 bases, leaving 13 bases not matched to a gene. CDR3 bases: TGTGCCAGCAGCTTAGTGGGTACGGGACAGGGCTTTTCGCCCCAGCATTTT. Translated: CASSLVGTGQGFSPQHF.

The V and J genes are TRBV29-1 and TRBJ1-2; D call uncertain. The V gene's germline CDR1 is SQVTM and CDR2 ANQGSEA. The CDR3 spans 13 residues. The V end lost 3 bases, the J end lost 4 bases, and 12 bases lay between the germline ends. CDR3 in DNA: TGCAGCGTTGACTCCTCGGCGGGCTATGGCTACACCTTC. This gives the protein CSVDSSAGYGYTF.

The rearrangement uses TRBV10-3 and TRBJ1-2; 11 nucleotides match TRBD1. Per the germline V gene, CDR1 is ENHRY and CDR2 is SYGVKD. This CDR3 spans 17 amino acids. V was pared by 5 bases and J by 3 bases, with 11 bases of the junction left unmatched. This CDR3 reads CAISPTGTGGIDYGYTF. The CDR3 DNA is TGTGCCATCAGTCCTACCGGGACAGGGGGGATTGACTATGGCTACACCTTC.

This clonotype was seen many times. The rearrangement joins TRBV7-6 to TRBJ1-3; D gene unclear. V lost 8 bases, J lost 4 bases, and 12 bases lay in between. The germline CDR1 and CDR2 sequences are SGHVS and FNYEAQ. This CDR3 has 13 amino acids. As DNA, the CDR3 is TGTGCCAGCCGAGGTTATGGAGGAAACACCATATATTTT. Translation gives CASRGYGGNTIYF.